This is a list of T cell receptor beta chains from one sample in a study of blood T cell repertoires in COVID-19. Assay used: immunoSEQ multiplex PCR; TCRdb lists only in-frame clones, some missing. The table has about 50,000 clones, 86% seen once. Sequencing was carried out using peripheral blood. The receptor source for this set is a human donor in a cohort sampled during active COVID-19. The CDR3 runs from the conserved cysteine through the conserved F or W. A D gene is named only where the DNA matches it firmly. Clone size is stated in some rows and not others, as once, few, many or a class when expanded.

D gene	V gene	J gene	clone size	CDR3 DNA	CDR3 protein
.	TRBV11-2	TRBJ2-4	.	TGTGCCAGCAGCTTAGATCTCTTCTCCACAGGCATTCAGTACTTC	CASSLDLFSTGIQYF
TRBD1	TRBV6-6	TRBJ2-7	.	TGTGCCAGCAGAACGGGACAGGGGACCTACGAGCAGTACTTC	CASRTGQGTYEQYF
TRBD2	TRBV4-2	TRBJ2-7	.	TGTGCCAGCAGCCAAGATTGGGGACTAGCGGGGGAGAGCTCCTACGAGCAGTACTTC	CASSQDWGLAGESSYEQYF
.	TRBV6-2/TRBV6-3	TRBJ1-1	few	TGTGCCAGCAGTACCCCTTGGACAGTGAACACTGAAGCTTTCTTT	CASSTPWTVNTEAFF
TRBD2	TRBV27	TRBJ2-1	.	TGTGCCAGCAGCCCAGGGACCGCCGGGAGGGCCTACAATGAGCAGTTCTTC	CASSPGTAGRAYNEQFF
TRBD1	TRBV2	TRBJ1-5	.	TGTGCCAGCAGAGACAGGGACAATCAGCCCCAGCATTTT	CASRDRDNQPQHF
TRBD2	TRBV6-2/TRBV6-3	TRBJ2-3	.	TGTGCCAGCAGCCCTTCGGTCCTGGGGAGGGAGGGCAGAGATACGCAGTATTTT	CASSPSVLGREGRDTQYF
.	TRBV6-4	TRBJ1-2	.	TGTGCCAGCTTTGCCTTCGACACCCCCTACCTTACTGTCTATGGCTACACCTTC	CASFAFDTPYLTVYGYTF
.	TRBV6-5	TRBJ1-6	.	TGTGCCAGCAGTTACAGGGGAGAGGGGGATTCACCCCTCCACTTT	CASSYRGEGDSPLHF
.	TRBV5-1	TRBJ2-5	.	TGCGCCAGCAGCCTGATGATGGGGCGGGAGACCCAGTACTTC	CASSLMMGRETQYF
TRBD1	TRBV30	TRBJ1-6	few	TGTGCCTGGAGGGACAGGGTCGGTTCACCCCTCCACTTT	CAWRDRVGSPLHF
.	TRBV14	TRBJ2-7	.	TGTGCCAGCAGCCAAGTACTCGCGGGGTCCTACGAGCAGTACTTC	CASSQVLAGSYEQYF
.	TRBV6-6	TRBJ1-6	.	TGTGCCAGCAGTTATCGGGGGTTGGGGAATTCACCCCTCCACTTT	CASSYRGLGNSPLHF
.	TRBV19	TRBJ2-1	.	TGTGCCAGTAGTATGAGATACAGCTCCTACAATGAGCAGTTCTTC	CASSMRYSSYNEQFF
.	TRBV6-5	TRBJ2-6	.	TGTGCCAGCAGCTCCTCGGGGGCCAACGTCCTGACTTTC	CASSSSGANVLTF
TRBD2	TRBV5-6	TRBJ2-2	.	TGTGCCAGCAGCTTCTGGGTTAGCGGGGGCCGCTACACCGGGGAGCTGTTTTTT	CASSFWVSGGRYTGELFF
.	TRBV12-5	TRBJ2-3	.	TGTGCTAGTGGTTTGGTACTGGGGGCACGCACAGATACGCAGTATTTT	CASGLVLGARTDTQYF
TRBD1	TRBV7-9	TRBJ1-5	.	TGTGCCAGCAGCTCATCGGGACAGGGCCAGCCCCAGCATTTT	CASSSSGQGQPQHF
TRBD2	TRBV3-1/TRBV3-2	TRBJ2-7	.	TGTGCCAGCAGCCCAACCACCGGGACTAGCGGGAACTACGAGCAGTACTTC	CASSPTTGTSGNYEQYF
.	TRBV5-4	TRBJ1-1	once	TGTGCCAGCAGCCAGAGACTTAACATGAACACTGAAGCTTTCTTT	CASSQRLNMNTEAFF
TRBD1	TRBV5-1	TRBJ1-2	.	TGCGCCAGCAGTCCTATTGACAGGGGCAGGGCTAACTATGGCTACACCTTC	CASSPIDRGRANYGYTF
.	TRBV21-1	TRBJ2-6	.	TGTGCCAGCAGCAAAGGAGTGGACTTCTCCTCTGGGGCCAACGTCCTGACTTTC	CASSKGVDFSSGANVLTF
TRBD2	TRBV6-6	TRBJ2-3	few	TGTGCCAGCAGTTCCTTAGCGGGGACTTCCACAGATACGCAGTATTTT	CASSSLAGTSTDTQYF
TRBD1	TRBV6-2/TRBV6-3	TRBJ2-7	.	TGTGCCAGCAGTCCAGACAGGGCGTTTCACTTC	CASSPDRAFHF
TRBD1	TRBV7-3	TRBJ1-1	once	TGTGCCAGCAGCCCAGGGGGCGCAAGGACTGAAGCTTTCTTT	CASSPGGARTEAFF
TRBD1	TRBV10-3	TRBJ1-2	.	TGTGCCATCAGTGAGTCGGACAGGGGGCGGGCTAACTATGGCTACACCTTC	CAISESDRGRANYGYTF
.	TRBV29-1	TRBJ2-7	few	TGCAGCGTTGAAAGGCTAGTCCCTTACGAGCAGTACTTC	CSVERLVPYEQYF
.	TRBV4-1	TRBJ2-7	.	TGCGCCAGCAGCCGAGGAGGACAGTCCTACGAGCAGTACTTC	CASSRGGQSYEQYF
TRBD2	TRBV5-5	TRBJ2-3	.	TGTGCCAGCAGCTTTGGGACTAGCGGCCGCACAGATACGCAGTATTTT	CASSFGTSGRTDTQYF
.	TRBV7-2	TRBJ1-2	.	TGTGCCAGCAGCTTAGTTGGAGGGGATGGCTACACCTTC	CASSLVGGDGYTF
.	TRBV18	TRBJ2-7	.	TGTGCCAGCTCACCACCAGGCAGGGACGAGCAGTACTTC	CASSPPGRDEQYF
TRBD2	TRBV11-3	TRBJ2-5	.	TGTGCCAGCAGCTCCCGGACTAGCGGGATAGGAGAGACCCAGTACTTC	CASSSRTSGIGETQYF
TRBD2	TRBV6-4	TRBJ2-3	.	TGTGCCAGCGGCGCCGGGACTAGCCCCACAGATACGCAGTATTTT	CASGAGTSPTDTQYF
TRBD2	TRBV15	TRBJ2-3	once	TGTGCCACTTGCGTAAAAAGACTAGCGGGGAATTGGACAGATACGCAGTATTTT	CATCVKRLAGNWTDTQYF
.	TRBV5-1	TRBJ2-1	.	TGCGCCAGCAGCTTGATCCCCGGCTACAATGAGCAGTTCTTC	CASSLIPGYNEQFF
TRBD1	TRBV4-3	TRBJ1-1	.	TGCGCCAGCAGCCGCCAGGGGGCAATGAACACTGAAGCTTTCTTT	CASSRQGAMNTEAFF
.	TRBV7-2	TRBJ1-3	.	TGTGCCAGCCAGCTATTCGGGGGGGTTGCTGGAAACACCATATATTTT	CASQLFGGVAGNTIYF
.	TRBV7-2	TRBJ2-7	.	TGTGCCAGCAGCTTAGCGGGCCCCGGTAGTCTGTACTTC	CASSLAGPGSLYF
TRBD2	TRBV7-9	TRBJ2-1	.	TGTGCCAGCAGCTTAGTACCGGCCGGGAGGGTGCCCAATGAGCAGTTCTTC	CASSLVPAGRVPNEQFF
TRBD1	TRBV18	TRBJ1-3	.	TGTGCCAGCTCAGGGGACAGGGGCCCTGGAAACACCATATATTTT	CASSGDRGPGNTIYF
TRBD1	TRBV27	TRBJ2-7	.	TGTGCCAGAGACCGGGACAGGGATGCGTACGAGCAGTACTTC	CARDRDRDAYEQYF
.	TRBV10-3	TRBJ2-7	.	TGTGCCATCAGTGAGTCGGTCTGGAGCTCCTACGAGCAGTACTTC	CAISESVWSSYEQYF
TRBD2	TRBV10-3	TRBJ2-1	.	TGTGCCATCAGTGAGAACGAACTAGCGGAACCCAATGAGCAGTTCTTC	CAISENELAEPNEQFF
TRBD1	TRBV29-1	TRBJ1-2	.	TGCAGCGGTGACAGGGGTTCCTATGGCTACACCTTC	CSGDRGSYGYTF
TRBD2	TRBV24-1	TRBJ2-2	.	TGTGCCACCAGCGCAGCTAGCGGGGGGTCCTACACCGGGGAGCTGTTTTTT	CATSAASGGSYTGELFF
TRBD1	TRBV30	TRBJ1-5	.	TGTGCCTGGAGTGCGGACAGGGGTCAGCCCCAGCATTTT	CAWSADRGQPQHF
.	TRBV5-1	TRBJ2-3	.	TGCGCCAGCAGCTTTGGCGGGATAGGAGATACGCAGTATTTT	CASSFGGIGDTQYF
.	TRBV6-1	TRBJ2-7	few	TGTGCCAGCAGTGAAACAGCTACCTACGAGCAGTACTTC	CASSETATYEQYF
TRBD2	TRBV4-1	TRBJ2-7	.	TGCGCCAGCAGCCGCTCAGCGGGGGGGCTTGGCTACGAGCAGTACTTC	CASSRSAGGLGYEQYF
TRBD2	TRBV14	TRBJ2-5	.	TGTGCCAGCAGCTACCGACTAGCGGGGCGAGAGACCCAGTACTTC	CASSYRLAGRETQYF
TRBD2	TRBV2	TRBJ2-5	few	TGTGCCAGCAGTGAGCGGCTAGCGGGTTCAGGGTACTTC	CASSERLAGSGYF
TRBD1	TRBV12-5	TRBJ1-2	.	TGTGCTAGTGCTATGGGGGACAGGGAATCCTATGGCTACACCTTC	CASAMGDRESYGYTF
TRBD1	TRBV5-5	TRBJ1-6	.	TGTGCCAGCAGCTTGGACAGGGGGGTCTATAATTCACCCCTCCACTTT	CASSLDRGVYNSPLHF